Listed here are 7 T cell receptor beta chains from one sample, sequenced in a study of cytomegalovirus exposure and HLA in healthy donors (dated by TCRdb to 2016 to 2017). Library preparation was by the immunoSEQ multiplex PCR assay. A mixture of 60 forward primers for TCR Vbeta segments and 13 reverse primers for TCR Jbeta segments was used in the multiplex PCR. TCRdb provides this immuneACCESS table in a form limited to in-frame rearrangements. Some clones are lacking; in checked studies, under half of them reflect an unresolved V gene, and why the rest are absent is not known. The sample includes about 110,000 clones, with 65% to 75% observed a single time. The ten largest make up 4% to 5.5% of the sample. Sequencing was done on a sample of PBMCs. The receptors originated from a man between 25 and 39 years old in good health and CMV-seropositive.

This chain uses TRBV7-2 with TRBJ2-5; D might be TRBD2 (5 bases). The CDR3 spans 16 residues. The germline V and J ends were trimmed by 5 bases and 5 bases, with 21 bases remaining between them. Germline loops: CDR1 SGHTA, CDR2 FQGNSA. DNA for the CDR3: TGTGCCAGCAGCCCCGACTCCGGGATTATGAAGGAGACCCAGTACTTC. Amino acid sequence: CASSPDSGIMKETQYF.

The chain carries TRBV7-2 and TRBJ1-2; maybe TRBD1 (6 bases). Deletions cut 1 base from V and 7 bases from J, with 13 bases between. This CDR3 contains 14 residues. CDR1 and CDR2 from the germline V gene are SGHTA and FQGNSA. The CDR3 coding sequence is TGTGCCAGCAGCTTAGAATTGGGCAGGGGTGGCTACACCTTC. Its translation is CASSLELGRGGYTF.

The chain links TRBV27 to TRBJ2-3, with TRBD1 identical over 8 bases. Germline V CDR1 and CDR2: MNHEY, SMNVEV (reference sequence). CDR3 length equals 14 residues. J gave up 4 bases and V 6 bases, and 6 bases lay outside the gene matches. The CDR3 reads CASRIQGAADTQYF. The CDR3 region has the DNA TGTGCCAGCAGAATTCAGGGGGCAGCAGATACGCAGTATTTT.

The V gene is TRBV28, the J gene TRBJ2-7; TRBD1 agrees at 7 bases. Germline assignment: CDR1 MDHEN and CDR2 SYDVKM. The CDR3 has 14 amino acids. J gave up 3 bases and V 4 bases, and 6 bases lay outside the gene matches. The CDR3 nucleotides read TGTGCCAGCAGTTCAACGACAGGGTACTACGAGCAGTACTTC. Protein sequence: CASSSTTGYYEQYF. Using reference TRBV28 and TRBJ2-7 for the parts outside the CDR3, the full variable domain is DVKVTQSSRYLVKRTGEKVFLECVQDMDHENMFWYRQDPGLGLRLIYFSYDVKMKEKGDIPEGYSVSREKKERFSLILESASTNQTSMYLCASSSTTGYYEQYFGPGTRLTVT.

This chain joins TRBV7-6 and TRBJ2-1, with 7 bases that match TRBD2. J lost 3 bases, V lost 0 bases, and 8 bases had no gene match. The germline CDR1 and CDR2 sequences are SGHVS and FNYEAQ. The CDR3 is 17 residues long. The CDR3 nucleotides read TGTGCCAGCAGCTTAGCGAACCAGCGGGGCCTCTACAATGAGCAGTTCTTC. This encodes CASSLANQRGLYNEQFF.

The V and J genes are TRBV30 and TRBJ1-5; TRBD1 matches 8 bases. Germline values: CDR1 GTSNPN, CDR2 SVGIG (reference sequence). The CDR3 is made up of 14 amino acids. J gave up 9 bases and V 3 bases, and 10 bases lay outside the gene matches. In DNA, the CDR3 is TGTGCCTGGAGCCCCGGACAGGGCGCACGGCCCCAGCATTTT. As protein: CAWSPGQGARPQHF.

This chain joins TRBV10-1 and TRBJ2-2; no clear D gene. V was cut by 0 bases and J by 7 bases, with 3 bases left in between. Germline V gene sequence: CDR1 WNHNN, CDR2 SYGVQD (reference sequence). This CDR3 has 12 residues. CDR3 sequence (DNA): TGCGCCAGCAGTGAGTCCAACGGGGAGCTGTTTTTT. The encoded protein is CASSESNGELFF.